A single sample gave rise to the 3 T cell receptor beta chains below, sequenced in a study of CD8 T cells in Susac syndrome. It was with random hexamers that roughly 0.45 to 1 ug RNA was reverse transcribed. TCRdb passed the immunoSEQ multiplex PCR reads through MiXCR, listing each CDR3 protein once. The data contain around 130,000 distinct CDR3 sequences, around nine tenths of them singletons. Sequencing used CD8+ T cells from PBMCs. The receptors shown here come from a human donor with multiple sclerosis.

V usage is TRBV20-1 and J usage is TRBJ2-7; D not certain. Looked up from germline, CDR1 is DFQATT and CDR2 is SNEGSKA (reference sequence). Trimming removed 5 bases from V and 2 bases from J, with 16 bases in between. CDR3 size: 14 residues. In nucleotides, the CDR3 is TGCAGTGCTTTAAGGACGAATGTTCCCTACGAGCAGTACTTC. This gives the protein CSALRTNVPYEQYF.

V and J are TRBV4-3 and TRBJ1-4; the D is unclear. V lost 4 bases to trimming and J lost 7 bases, with 19 bases between them. The CDR3 consists of 16 residues. In germline, CDR1 is LGHNA, CDR2 YSLEER. The CDR3 loop is CASSPLAAGLIEKLFF. CDR3 DNA sequence: TGCGCCAGCAGCCCCTTGGCGGCTGGACTTATTGAAAAACTGTTTTTT.

This CDR3 is CASSQLGATNQPQHF. CDR3 coding DNA: TGTGCCAGCAGCCAATTAGGGGCCACTAATCAGCCCCAGCATTTT. The chain uses TRBV4-2 and TRBJ1-5; tentative D call: TRBD1 (5 bases). Germline V gene lookup returns CDR1 LGHNA and CDR2 YNFKEQ. The CDR3 has 15 residues. The V gene lost 2 bases and the J gene lost 4 bases, with 12 bases spanning the gap.